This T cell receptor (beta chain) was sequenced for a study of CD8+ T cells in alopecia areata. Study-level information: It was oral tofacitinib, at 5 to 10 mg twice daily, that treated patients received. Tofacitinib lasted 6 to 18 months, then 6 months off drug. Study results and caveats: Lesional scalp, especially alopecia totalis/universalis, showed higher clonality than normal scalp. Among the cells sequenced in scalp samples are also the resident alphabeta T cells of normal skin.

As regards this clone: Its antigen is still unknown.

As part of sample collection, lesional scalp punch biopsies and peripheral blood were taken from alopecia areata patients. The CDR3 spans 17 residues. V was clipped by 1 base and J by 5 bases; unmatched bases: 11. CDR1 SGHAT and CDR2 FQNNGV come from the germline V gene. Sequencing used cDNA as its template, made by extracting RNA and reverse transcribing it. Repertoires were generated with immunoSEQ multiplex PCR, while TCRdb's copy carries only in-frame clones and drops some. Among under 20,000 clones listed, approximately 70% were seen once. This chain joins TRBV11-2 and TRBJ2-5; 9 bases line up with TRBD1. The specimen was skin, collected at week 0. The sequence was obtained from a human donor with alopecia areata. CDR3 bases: TGTGCCAGCAGCTTAGTTAACGGAGGGACAGGGATGGAGACCCAGTACTTC. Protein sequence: CASSLVNGGTGMETQYF. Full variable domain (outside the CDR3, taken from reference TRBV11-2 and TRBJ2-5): EAGVAQSPRYKIIEKRQSVAFWCNPISGHATLYWYQQILGQGPKLLIQFQNNGVVDDSQLPKDRFSAERLKGVDSTLKIQPAKLEDSAVYLCASSLVNGGTGMETQYFGPGTRLLVL.